Listed here are 7 T cell receptor beta chains from one sample, sequenced in a study of T cells in localized non-small cell lung cancer. The assay was immunoSEQ multiplex PCR, and TCRdb's table has in-frame clones only and misses some. The sample includes under 65,000 clones, around 83% of them seen just once. Sample: peripheral blood, taken before any cancer treatment. Receptor source: a female donor older than 55 with stage II squamous cell lung carcinoma.

V is TRBV28 and J is TRBJ1-2, with 8 positions matching TRBD1. With 5 bases clipped from V and 4 bases from J, the junction kept 6 bases outside the gene matches. The germline V gene encodes CDR1 MDHEN and CDR2 SYDVKM. This CDR3 is built from 14 residues. The CDR3 loop reads CASSLDRGGYGYTF. The CDR3 bases are TGTGCCAGCAGTCTCGACAGGGGTGGCTATGGCTACACCTTC.

The chain recombines TRBV2 with TRBJ1-6; the D is unclear. CDR3 length: 13 amino acids. In germline, CDR1 is SNHLY, CDR2 FYNNEI. V dropped 6 bases and J dropped 5 bases, with 8 bases sitting between them. For the CDR3, the DNA is TGTGCCAGCAGCCAGGAGAATAATTCACCCCTCCACTTT. Protein product: CASSQENNSPLHF. The full variable domain, completed using reference TRBV2 and TRBJ1-6, is EPEVTQTPSHQVTQMGQEVILRCVPISNHLYFYWYRQILGQKVEFLVSFYNNEISEKSEIFDDQFSVERPDGSNFTLKIRSTKLEDSAMYFCASSQENNSPLHFGNGTRLTVT.

The chain combines TRBV7-9 with TRBJ1-5; a weak D match, TRBD1 (5 bases). The CDR3 is 16 amino acids. CDR1 and CDR2 from the germline V gene are SEHNR and FQNEAQ (reference sequence). V was pared by 0 bases and J by 0 bases, with 9 bases between. The CDR3 here is CASSLAAGVSNQPQHF. For the CDR3, the DNA is TGTGCCAGCAGCTTAGCGGCGGGGGTTAGCAATCAGCCCCAGCATTTT.

The chain is built from TRBV4-1 and TRBJ1-2, with D possibly TRBD1 on 6 matching bases. CDR1 is MGHRA and CDR2 is YSYEKL in the germline V gene. This CDR3 contains 17 residues. Trimming cost V 3 bases and J 0 bases, with 17 bases left between them. The CDR3 sequence is CASSHVQGIFTNYGYTF. The CDR3 nucleotides read TGCGCCAGCAGCCACGTACAGGGTATCTTTACTAACTATGGCTACACCTTC.

This clone appeared a few times. The V and J genes are TRBV5-1 and TRBJ2-4; 8 positions agree with TRBD2. CDR3 size: 15 residues. In germline, CDR1 is SGHRS, CDR2 YFSETQ. J lost 1 base, V lost 7 bases, and 7 bases had no gene match. DNA for the CDR3: TGCGCCAGCGCCATCGGGGGGGCGGCCAAAAACATTCAGTACTTC. Protein: CASAIGGAAKNIQYF.

The chain combines TRBV7-2 with TRBJ2-3; 11 bases align to TRBD2. Germline CDR1 and CDR2: SGHTA and FQGNSA. Germline trimming cut 3 bases from V and 0 bases from J; bases unmatched to any gene: 2. There are 16 residues in the CDR3. The CDR3 region has the DNA TGTGCCAGCAGCTTTCGACTAGCGGGAAGCACAGATACGCAGTATTTT. It translates to CASSFRLAGSTDTQYF.

The genes are TRBV12-5 and TRBJ2-5; unclear D gene. Germline CDR1 LGHNT, CDR2 FRNRAP. Trimming removed 4 bases from V and 3 bases from J, with 12 bases in between. The CDR3 consists of 14 residues. For the CDR3, the DNA is TGTGCTAGTGGTTCCAGGCCCCTAGAAGAGACCCAGTACTTC. This sequence encodes CASGSRPLEETQYF.